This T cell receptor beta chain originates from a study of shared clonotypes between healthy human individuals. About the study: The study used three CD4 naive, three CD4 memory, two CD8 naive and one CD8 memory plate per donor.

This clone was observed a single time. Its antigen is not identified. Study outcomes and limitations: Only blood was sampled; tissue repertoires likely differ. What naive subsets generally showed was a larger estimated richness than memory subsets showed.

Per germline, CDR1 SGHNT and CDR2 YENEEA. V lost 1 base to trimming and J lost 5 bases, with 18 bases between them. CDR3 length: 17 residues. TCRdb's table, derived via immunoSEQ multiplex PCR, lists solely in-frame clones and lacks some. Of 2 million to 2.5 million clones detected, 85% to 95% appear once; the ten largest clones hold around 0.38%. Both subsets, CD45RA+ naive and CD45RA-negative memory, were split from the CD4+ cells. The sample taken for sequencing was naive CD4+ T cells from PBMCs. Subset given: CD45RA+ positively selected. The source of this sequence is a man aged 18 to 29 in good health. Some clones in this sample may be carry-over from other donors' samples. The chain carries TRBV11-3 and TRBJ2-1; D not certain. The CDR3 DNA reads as TGTGCCAGCAGCTTAGTGGCCAGAACCCGCCTCAACAATGAGCAGTTCTTC. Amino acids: CASSLVARTRLNNEQFF.